This T cell receptor beta chain was profiled in a study of blood T cell repertoires in COVID-19. At the level of the study: Some COVID-19 samples were acute and others convalescent; all came from the United States, Italy and Spain. From T cells, B-cell-depleted T cells, or PBMCs came the material, which was cDNA or gDNA.

Germline-derived CDR1 and CDR2 are LGHNA and YSLEER. Trimming cost V 4 bases and J 10 bases, with 23 bases left between them. The CDR3 has 16 residues. The authors' processing: Nucleated cell number was recorded as an estimate derived from reference gene primer amplification. The data were produced by immunoSEQ multiplex PCR, yet TCRdb's version contains in-frame clones alone and is incomplete. Clone size and V and J calls were adopted from that table, with D and trimming inferred from the DNA. The sample has some 220,000 clones; roughly 80% are singletons. The receptor comes from an older woman who had recovered from COVID-19. Sequenced: peripheral blood. V is TRBV4-3 and J is TRBJ2-1; the D gene is possibly TRBD2 (7 bases). The CDR3 loop reads CASSRGALADQGEQFF. The DNA of the CDR3 is TGCGCCAGCAGCCGGGGCGCGCTAGCGGACCAGGGGGAGCAGTTCTTC.